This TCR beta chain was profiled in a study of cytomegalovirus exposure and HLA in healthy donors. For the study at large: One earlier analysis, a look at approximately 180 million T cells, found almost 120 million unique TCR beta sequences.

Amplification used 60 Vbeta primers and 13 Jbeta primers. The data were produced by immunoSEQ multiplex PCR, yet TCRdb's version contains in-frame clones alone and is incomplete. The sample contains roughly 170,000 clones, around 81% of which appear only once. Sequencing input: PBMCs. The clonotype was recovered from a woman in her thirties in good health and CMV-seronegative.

For the CDR3, the DNA is TGTGCCAGCAGCAAAGAGGTTCGGGGTGGGGCCAACGTCCTGACTTTC. It codes for CASSKEVRGGANVLTF. This chain joins TRBV21-1 and TRBJ2-6; the DNA was not compared with TRBD2, the D call given in the table. TRBV21-1 is termed a pseudogene. The CDR3 sequence is 16 residues long.